These T cell receptor beta chains were read from a single sample in a study of T cell responses to AZD1222 COVID-19 vaccine. Measured with immunoSEQ multiplex PCR; TCRdb has only the in-frame clones, and not every one. Of about 150,000 clones listed, approximately 91% were seen once; the top ten hold 1.5% to 2.5%. This specimen was peripheral blood, taken 28 days after the second AZD1222 dose. Source of these receptors: an adult who received the AZD1222 COVID-19 vaccine. CDR3s include the opening cysteine and the closing phenylalanine or tryptophan. D genes are given only for firm matches. A clone size is listed for some rows: how often the clone was seen (once, few, many), or a class if it is expanded.

CDR3	DNA	D	length	V	J	size
CASTRGIPEAFF	TGTGCCAGTACCAGGGGAATCCCTGAAGCTTTCTTT	.	12	TRBV7-2	TRBJ1-1	.
CASMVTGDSVYGYTF	TGTGCCAGCATGGTGACAGGGGACTCAGTCTATGGCTACACCTTC	TRBD1	15	TRBV27	TRBJ1-2	.
CASSEAMNTEAFF	TGTGCCAGCAGTGAGGCAATGAACACTGAAGCTTTCTTT	.	13	TRBV2	TRBJ1-1	.
CASSIEGTGGARQPQHF	TGTGCCAGTAGTATAGAGGGAACAGGGGGCGCGAGGCAGCCCCAGCATTTT	TRBD1	17	TRBV19	TRBJ1-5	.
CASSQRGRDSPLHF	TGTGCCAGCAGCCAGAGGGGGCGGGATTCACCCCTCCACTTT	TRBD1	14	TRBV3-1/TRBV3-2	TRBJ1-6	.
CATRLSTEAFF	TGTGCCACCCGACTATCCACTGAAGCTTTCTTT	.	11	TRBV19	TRBJ1-1	.
CASSPGQFRQETQYF	TGTGCCAGCAGCCCTGGCCAGTTCCGACAAGAGACCCAGTACTTC	.	15	TRBV11-3	TRBJ2-5	.
CASSPGLQPHEQFF	TGTGCCAGCAGCCCTGGACTGCAGCCGCATGAGCAGTTCTTC	.	14	TRBV5-4	TRBJ2-1	.
CASSFQGVAYGYTF	TGTGCCAGTAGTTTCCAGGGGGTTGCCTATGGCTACACCTTC	TRBD1	14	TRBV19	TRBJ1-2	.
CASSLGTSNSPLHF	TGTGCCAGCAGCTTAGGGACGTCTAATTCACCCCTCCACTTT	.	14	TRBV13	TRBJ1-6	many
CASSVGDRGIGQGDGYTF	TGTGCCAGCAGCGTAGGGGACAGGGGAATCGGACAAGGGGATGGCTACACCTTC	TRBD1	18	TRBV9	TRBJ1-2	.
CASSLESGGVGYTF	TGTGCCAGCAGCTTAGAATCAGGGGGTGTCGGCTACACCTTC	TRBD1	14	TRBV7-9	TRBJ1-2	.
CASSIPQGGGNYGYTF	TGTGCCAGTAGTATACCACAGGGAGGCGGGAACTATGGCTACACCTTC	.	16	TRBV19	TRBJ1-2	.
CAISEFTDTNYGYTF	TGTGCCATCAGTGAGTTCACAGATACTAACTATGGCTACACCTTC	.	15	TRBV10-3	TRBJ1-2	.
CASSTGDYGYTF	TGTGCCAGCAGTACAGGCGACTATGGCTACACCTTC	.	12	TRBV6-5	TRBJ1-2	.
CASSFAWGTEKLFF	TGTGCCAGCAGTTTCGCGTGGGGAACGGAAAAACTGTTTTTT	.	14	TRBV6-5	TRBJ1-4	.
CASSRSGRDTDTQYF	TGTGCCAGCAGCCGTAGCGGGAGGGATACAGATACGCAGTATTTT	TRBD2	15	TRBV7-6	TRBJ2-3	.
CASSPRLAGGNNEQFF	TGCGCCAGCAGCCCTCGACTAGCGGGGGGGAACAATGAGCAGTTCTTC	TRBD2	16	TRBV4-1	TRBJ2-1	.